Below are 30 T cell receptor beta chains sequenced from a single sample in a study of healthy donors' naive CD4 and CD8 T cells. A linear amplification protocol produced the TCR libraries from 500 ng of total RNA. TCRdb itself ran the reads through MiXCR, one entry per CDR3 protein. The table includes about 200,000 distinct CDR3 sequences, 65% to 75% detected once. The sequenced sample was naive CD4+ and CD8+ T cells sorted from blood, pooled from several donors. These receptors were obtained from a pool of human donors in good health; the sample pools cells from several healthy donors.

This chain connects TRBV6-2 or TRBV6-3 to TRBJ2-5; tentative D call: TRBD1 (5 bases). Germline loops: CDR1 MNHEY, CDR2 SVGEGT. The CDR3 is 13 amino acids. Trimming shortened V by 5 bases and J by 1 base, and 8 bases separated the two germline ends. This chain's CDR3 is CASSRQIQETQYF. CDR3 nucleotides: TGTGCCAGCAGTCGACAGATCCAAGAGACCCAGTACTTC.

This clonotype occurred a few times. The junction differs from germline at one of its ends, possibly a read error. In DNA, the CDR3 is TGTGCCAGTAGTTTCGACAGCGATTACAGTGAGCAGTTCTTC. Its translation: CASSFDSDYSEQFF. The chain uses TRBV19 and TRBJ2-1; a weak D match, TRBD1 (5 bases). The CDR3 length is 14 residues. Germline loops: CDR1 LNHDA, CDR2 SQIVND (reference sequence).

The chain links TRBV6-1 to TRBJ2-1, with 7 nucleotides matching TRBD1. V gave up 5 bases and J gave up 4 bases; unmatched junction bases: 11. From germline, CDR1 is MNHNS and CDR2 SASEGT. The CDR3 length is 16 residues. CDR3 protein: CASSRQDRPFYNEQFF. The CDR3 DNA follows: TGTGCCAGCAGTCGACAGGACAGGCCATTTTACAATGAGCAGTTCTTC.

The chain is built from TRBV6-5 and TRBJ1-6, with D unclear. Germline CDR1 reads MNHEY; CDR2 reads SVGAGI. The V end lost 2 bases, the J end lost 5 bases, and 13 bases lay between the germline ends. There are 16 residues in the CDR3. The CDR3 region is CASSYAPPRDNSPLHF. CDR3 bases: TGTGCCAGCAGTTACGCGCCTCCGAGGGATAATTCACCCCTCCACTTT.

V is TRBV19 and J is TRBJ2-7; TRBD1 aligns across 7 bases. The germline CDR1 and CDR2 sequences are LNHDA and SQIVND (reference sequence). The CDR3 has 15 amino acids. The junction had 9 bases not matched to a gene; V was cut back by 5 bases and J by 2 bases. The CDR3 loop reads CASSLEKGAAYEQYF. The CDR3, as DNA: TGTGCCAGTAGTCTGGAGAAGGGGGCGGCCTACGAGCAGTACTTC.

Note on this clonotype: The junction shows a germline mismatch at one end, possibly a read error. This sequence joins TRBV27 and TRBJ2-3; weak D call: TRBD1 (7 bases). The CDR3 runs 16 residues. Germline CDR1 MNHEY, CDR2 SMNVEV (reference sequence). The CDR3 DNA reads TGTGCCAGCAGTTTATATCAGGGACTGGGGACAGATACGCAGTACTTT. Protein: CASSLYQGLGTDTQYF.

In its sample, this clonotype was seen a few times. The rearrangement links TRBV29-1 to TRBJ2-5; possible D gene TRBD1, 5 bases. Germline-derived CDR1 and CDR2 are SQVTM and ANQGSEA. The CDR3 runs to 14 residues. V shed 5 bases and J shed 2 bases, with 15 bases lying between them. DNA for the CDR3: TGCAGCGTTTTGGTTACGCGGACACAAGAGACCCAGTACTTC. Translating it yields CSVLVTRTQETQYF.

As regards this clonotype: One junction end does not reproduce the germline sequence, and a read error may be involved. The V gene is TRBV19, the J gene TRBJ1-1; D is unclear. The germline gives CDR1 LNHDA, CDR2 SQIVND (reference sequence). The CDR3 totals 11 residues. CDR3 DNA: TGTGCCGGTAGCTCTAGGCTTGAAGCTTTCTTT. Its translation is CAGSSRLEAFF.

Points on this clonotype: The junction departs from germline at one end; a sequencing error may be responsible. This chain uses TRBV5-1 with TRBJ1-1; D uncertain. The CDR3 contains 14 residues. Germline-derived CDR1 and CDR2 are SGHRS and YFSETQ. The CDR3 spells CASSFWVLNTEAFF. DNA of the CDR3: TGTGCCAGCAGCTTCTGGGTTTTGAACACTGAAGCTTTCTTT.

The rearrangement links TRBV5-1 to TRBJ2-7, with D possibly being TRBD1 (6 bases). The CDR3 extends over 15 amino acids. Germline V CDR1 and CDR2: SGHRS, YFSETQ. Trimming removed 5 bases from V and 0 bases from J, with 15 bases in between. As DNA, the CDR3 is TGCGCCAGCAGTCTTCGGGACAAACCCTCCTACGAGCAGTACTTC. This codes for CASSLRDKPSYEQYF.

V is TRBV19 and J is TRBJ2-5; D is perhaps TRBD1 (6 bases). CDR1 LNHDA and CDR2 SQIVND come from the germline V gene (reference sequence). V lost 1 base, J lost 7 bases, and 19 bases lay in between. This CDR3 spans 16 amino acids. CDR3 sequence: CASSIGAGQRGGTQYF. CDR3 sequence (DNA): TGTGCCAGTAGTATAGGGGCAGGACAGCGAGGAGGGACCCAGTACTTC. Looking up the rest from reference TRBV19 and TRBJ2-5 gives the full variable domain: DGGITQSPKYLFRKEGQNVTLSCEQNLNHDAMYWYRQDPGQGLRLIYYSQIVNDFQKGDIAEGYSVSREKKESFPLTVTSAQKNPTAFYLCASSIGAGQRGGTQYFGPGTRLLVL.

The chain links TRBV5-1 to TRBJ1-2; 12 bases line up with TRBD1. Unmatched junction bases numbered 8, after V lost 3 bases and J lost 5 bases. The length of the CDR3 is 16 residues. From germline, CDR1 is SGHRS and CDR2 YFSETQ. CDR3 sequence: CASSSGTGGFDYGYTF. CDR3 bases: TGCGCCAGCAGCTCCGGGACAGGGGGCTTTGATTATGGCTACACCTTC.

This clonotype was seen more than once but under ten times. The CDR3 sequence is CSATDSRLGPRNQPQHF. In DNA form, the CDR3 reads TGCAGTGCTACTGATAGTCGGTTAGGCCCCCGCAATCAGCCCCAGCATTTT. The rearrangement links TRBV20-1 to TRBJ1-5; D is unresolved. With 4 bases removed from V and 2 bases from J, the gap between germline ends came to 21 bases. The CDR3 is 17 amino acids. CDR1 and CDR2 (germline): DFQATT, SNEGSKA (reference sequence).

This clonotype was counted only a few times. J is TRBJ2-1 and V is TRBV29-1, with a possible D match to TRBD1 (6 bases). The V end was cut by 4 bases, the J end by 6 bases, with 10 bases between. Germline CDR1 SQVTM, CDR2 ANQGSEA. The CDR3 has 12 residues. CDR3 DNA: TGCAGCGTTGCAGGGGTGGGCAATGAGCAGTTCTTC. It specifies CSVAGVGNEQFF.

The genes are TRBV29-1 and TRBJ1-5, with D perhaps matching TRBD1 (5 bases). The ends were cut back, 0 bases at V and 1 base at J, with 13 bases in the middle. Germline CDR1 and CDR2: SQVTM and ANQGSEA. The CDR3 extends over 16 amino acids. The CDR3 DNA reads as TGCAGCGTTGAAGATCGAAGGGGCGAAAGCAATCAGCCCCAGCATTTT. This encodes CSVEDRRGESNQPQHF.

The chain joins TRBV10-3 to TRBJ1-2, with D possibly being TRBD1 (5 bases). The CDR3 has 14 residues. Germline lookup yields CDR1 ENHRY and CDR2 SYGVKD. The V end was cut by 4 bases, the J end by 0 bases, with 9 bases between. In DNA, the CDR3 is TGTGCCATCAGTGCAGACAGATCTAACTATGGCTACACCTTC. This sequence encodes CAISADRSNYGYTF.

This clonotype has only a few counts. The chain combines TRBV6-5 with TRBJ2-7; D gene unclear. From germline, CDR1 is MNHEY and CDR2 SVGAGI. This CDR3 is 13 amino acids long. The germline V and J ends were trimmed by 6 bases and 4 bases, with 13 bases remaining between them. Here the CDR3 reads CASSPLESYEQYF. The CDR3 coding sequence is TGTGCCAGCAGCCCTCTTGAGTCTTACGAGCAGTACTTC.

This clonotype has a single count. V is TRBV30 and J is TRBJ1-1; no clear D. The CDR3 runs to 15 residues. Germline CDR1 and CDR2: GTSNPN and SVGIG (reference sequence). Trimming shortened V by 2 bases and J by 5 bases, and 18 bases separated the two germline ends. The CDR3 protein is CAWSTPRVGKTEAFF. The CDR3 region has the DNA TGTGCCTGGAGTACTCCGCGGGTGGGGAAAACTGAAGCTTTCTTT.

This chain joins TRBV19 and TRBJ2-7; D might be TRBD2 (6 bases). Trimming removed 5 bases from V and 6 bases from J, with 14 bases in between. The CDR3 spans 13 residues. Germline values: CDR1 LNHDA, CDR2 SQIVND (reference sequence). The CDR3 sequence: CASSPQGGGEQYF. In DNA, the CDR3 is TGTGCCAGTAGTCCCCAGGGAGGAGGCGAGCAGTACTTC.

The rearrangement links TRBV5-6 to TRBJ2-3; D not certain. Germline CDR1 SGHDT, CDR2 YYEEEE. This CDR3 is built from 15 residues. V was pared by 3 bases and J by 5 bases, with 16 bases between. CDR3 sequence: CASSSVSQMIDTQYF. Written as DNA, the CDR3 is TGTGCCAGCAGCTCCGTCTCGCAGATGATAGATACGCAGTATTTT.

The V and J genes are TRBV20-1 and TRBJ2-7; D remains unclear. Trimming took 1 base from V and 4 from J, leaving 11 bases between them. The germline V gene encodes CDR1 DFQATT and CDR2 SNEGSKA (reference sequence). This CDR3 has 13 amino acids. The CDR3 DNA reads TGCAGTGCTAGAGCAACTTTCTGGTACGAGCAGTACTTC. Residues: CSARATFWYEQYF.

This clonotype was found once. Sequence at one end of the junction differs from germline and may be a read error. The chain has TRBV5-5 and TRBJ2-7; D uncertain. This CDR3 is built from 13 residues. The V gene's germline CDR1 is SGHKS and CDR2 YYEKEE (reference sequence). The CDR3 sequence: CVSSSWVGGEQYF. CDR3 coding DNA: TGTGTCAGCAGCTCCTGGGTGGGCGGCGAGCAGTACTTC.

Remarks on this clonotype: A junction end diverges from the germline sequence, so it may reflect a read error. The CDR3, as DNA: TGCGCCGGCAGCTTGGAAGGCGGGAGAGGCCCAGATACGCAGTATTTT. Amino acids: CAGSLEGGRGPDTQYF. The chain recombines TRBV5-1 with TRBJ2-3, with 7 bases fitting TRBD2. The CDR3 is made up of 16 amino acids. Germline V gives CDR1 SGHRS, CDR2 YFSETQ.

This clonotype appeared once. The chain carries TRBV7-2 and TRBJ2-7; unclear D gene. The CDR3 contains 13 residues. Germline V gene lookup returns CDR1 SGHTA and CDR2 FQGNSA. V gave up 4 bases and J gave up 3 bases, with 10 bases separating them. In nucleotides, the CDR3 is TGTGCCAGCAGCTCAGACTTAAGCTACGAGCAGTACTTC. The encoded protein is CASSSDLSYEQYF.

V and J are TRBV29-1 and TRBJ2-5; 11 bases are a match to TRBD2. Germline V lookup: CDR1 SQVTM, CDR2 ANQGSEA. The CDR3 runs to 18 residues. The V and J ends lost 0 bases and 0 bases, in that order; junction bases with no gene match: 9. The CDR3 region has the DNA TGCAGCGTTGAAGAGTTATATGGGACTAGCGGAGACCAAGAGACCCAGTACTTC. It encodes CSVEELYGTSGDQETQYF.

The rearrangement joins TRBV29-1 to TRBJ2-7; D is perhaps TRBD1 (6 bases). V shed 7 bases and J shed 5 bases, with 12 bases lying between them. The germline V gene has CDR1 SQVTM and CDR2 ANQGSEA. The CDR3 length is 11 residues. CDR3 sequence: CSANRDHEQYF. The CDR3 DNA is TGCAGCGCCAACAGGGACCACGAGCAGTACTTC.

V is TRBV6-1 and J is TRBJ2-3; D is perhaps TRBD2 (6 bases). Germline V gives CDR1 MNHNS, CDR2 SASEGT. The CDR3 contains 17 residues. Trimming removed 3 bases from V and 0 bases from J, with 16 bases in between. This CDR3 is CASSDGPSAKSTDTQYF. CDR3 nucleotides: TGTGCCAGCAGTGATGGACCTAGCGCCAAAAGCACAGATACGCAGTATTTT.

The chain is built from TRBV29-1 and TRBJ2-7, with 9 bases that match TRBD2. The length of the CDR3 is 15 residues. In germline, CDR1 is SQVTM, CDR2 ANQGSEA. The J segment lost 4 bases and the V segment lost 3 bases, leaving 10 bases of the junction unmatched. The CDR3 bases are TGCAGCGTTGAGGTTGCTAGCGGGGCAGAGTACGAGCAGTACTTC. This codes for CSVEVASGAEYEQYF.

This chain uses TRBV20-1 with TRBJ1-5; TRBD1 might be the D (5 bases). Germline assignment: CDR1 DFQATT and CDR2 SNEGSKA (reference sequence). The CDR3 runs 14 residues. V gave up 6 bases and J gave up 5 bases, with 17 bases separating them. CDR3 DNA sequence: TGCAGTGCCTATAAAGCAGGGAGTGATCAGCCCCAGCATTTT. Its protein product is CSAYKAGSDQPQHF.

This chain joins TRBV5-1 and TRBJ2-7, with D tentatively TRBD1 (5 bases). V was clipped by 0 bases and J by 0 bases, with 10 bases between them. The CDR3 contains 15 residues. The germline CDR1 and CDR2 sequences are SGHRS and YFSETQ. The CDR3 is CASSLVTGSSYEQYF. CDR3 DNA: TGCGCCAGCAGCTTGGTAACAGGCAGCTCCTACGAGCAGTACTTC.